This TCR beta chain was retrieved from a study of blood T cell repertoires in COVID-19. Whole-study context: Researchers got acute and convalescent COVID-19 samples from the United States, Italy and Spain. In each case, the material was cDNA or gDNA derived from T cells, B-cell-depleted T cells, or PBMCs.

Sequenced by immunoSEQ multiplex PCR; TCRdb stores in-frame clones only, minus some. The table lists approximately 140,000 clones, approximately 80% of them singletons. This clone has only one observation. Germline V gene lookup returns CDR1 SGHNT and CDR2 YYREEE (reference sequence). V lost 4 bases to trimming and J lost 4 bases; unmatched junction nucleotides: 18. The CDR3 consists of 19 residues. Sequencing was done on a sample of peripheral blood. J is TRBJ2-5 and V is TRBV5-4; 11 bases align to TRBD2. The clonotype originates from a human donor with acute or convalescent COVID-19. The donor label of this sample is uncertain. CDR3 amino acids: CASSLGWVAGGLGGETQYF. CDR3 nucleotide sequence: TGTGCCAGCAGCCTGGGCTGGGTAGCGGGGGGGTTAGGAGGAGAGACCCAGTACTTC.